The 30 T cell receptor beta chains reported below all come from one sample, sequenced in a study of OX40 agonist ivuxolimab in advanced cancers. Clones were read by immunoSEQ multiplex PCR, and TCRdb kept only the in-frame ones, dropping some. The sample consists of 95,000 to 150,000 clones, just under 95% of them appearing once. The source material was CD4+ or CD8+ T cells sorted from blood, sampled in a trial of the OX40 agonist ivuxolimab. Source of these receptors: an adult with an advanced solid tumor such as melanoma, head and neck, liver or kidney cancer.

This sequence joins TRBV7-2 and TRBJ1-3; TRBD1 might be the D (5 bases). The V gene lost 1 base and the J gene lost 2 bases, with 18 bases spanning the gap. CDR3 size: 18 residues. Germline CDR1 and CDR2: SGHTA and FQGNSA. DNA for the CDR3: TGTGCCAGCAGCTTAGAGACAGCTGGGGCGTTGGCTGGAAACACCATATATTTT. Its protein product is CASSLETAGALAGNTIYF. The full variable domain, its missing parts supplied by reference TRBV7-2 and TRBJ1-3, is GAGVSQSPSNKVTEKGKDVELRCDPISGHTALYWYRQSLGQGLEFLIYFQGNSAPDKSGLPSDRFSAERTGGSVSTLTIQRTQQEDSAVYLCASSLETAGALAGNTIYFGEGSWLTVV.

The chain employs TRBV28 and TRBJ2-7, with 12 bases lining up with TRBD2. V lost 6 bases to trimming and J lost 0 bases; unmatched junction nucleotides: 6. The CDR3 sequence is 16 residues long. Looked up from germline, CDR1 is MDHEN and CDR2 is SYDVKM. The CDR3 nucleotides read TGTGCCAGCAGAAAAAGGACTAGCGGGAACTCCTACGAGCAGTACTTC. It encodes CASRKRTSGNSYEQYF.

The chain uses TRBV7-9 and TRBJ1-5; D possibly corresponds to TRBD1 (6 bases). The CDR3 spans 13 residues. Germline CDR1 and CDR2: SEHNR and FQNEAQ (reference sequence). V lost 5 bases to trimming and J lost 4 bases, with 9 bases between them. The CDR3 region has the DNA TGTGCCAGCAGCCAACAGGGAAATCAGCCCCAGCATTTT. The encoded protein is CASSQQGNQPQHF.

The V and J genes are TRBV9 and TRBJ1-1; 8 bases are a match to TRBD1. The CDR3 is 15 amino acids. The V gene end was trimmed by 6 bases and the J gene end by 0 bases; junction bases not matched to a gene: 7. Germline V lookup: CDR1 SGDLS, CDR2 YYNGEE. The CDR3 region is CASTQTGVMNTEAFF. CDR3 nucleotide sequence: TGTGCCAGCACCCAGACAGGGGTTATGAACACTGAAGCTTTCTTT.

This chain uses TRBV6-4 with TRBJ1-1; 8 bases line up with TRBD1. CDR3 length: 12 amino acids. Per germline, CDR1 MRHNA and CDR2 SNTAGT. V lost 10 bases, J lost 4 bases, and 5 bases stayed unmatched. CDR3: CATLDRVTEAFF. The CDR3 DNA is TGTGCCACCTTGGACAGGGTCACTGAAGCTTTCTTT.

This rearrangement joins TRBV19 to TRBJ2-2; D might be TRBD1 or TRBD2, each matching 5 bases. V lost 7 bases and J 7 bases, leaving 10 bases between the germline ends. The CDR3 is made up of 12 amino acids. Looked up from germline, CDR1 is LNHDA and CDR2 is SQIVND (reference sequence). This CDR3 reads CASTTDYGELFF. DNA of the CDR3: TGTGCCAGTACGACAGACTACGGGGAGCTGTTTTTT.

The chain joins TRBV5-1 to TRBJ2-1; 11 bases are shared with TRBD2. With 6 bases clipped from V and 4 bases from J, the junction kept 3 bases outside the gene matches. The CDR3 spans 14 residues. Germline CDR1 SGHRS, CDR2 YFSETQ. CDR3 sequence (DNA): TGCGCCAGCATAGCGGGAGGGCTGTACAATGAGCAGTTCTTC. It translates to CASIAGGLYNEQFF.

This chain joins TRBV28 and TRBJ1-2; D not certain. The V end was cut by 2 bases, the J end by 2 bases, with 3 bases between. Germline CDR1 MDHEN, CDR2 SYDVKM. The CDR3 spans 12 residues. DNA of the CDR3: TGTGCCAGCAGTTTAGCGAACTATGGCTACACCTTC. Protein: CASSLANYGYTF.

The chain has TRBV6-6 and TRBJ2-3, with D perhaps given as TRBD1 or TRBD2 (6 bases each). The CDR3 runs 13 residues. V lost 7 bases and J 4 bases, leaving 12 bases between the germline ends. The germline V gene encodes CDR1 MNHNY and CDR2 SVGAGI (reference sequence). The CDR3 DNA is TGTGCCAGCAATACGGAGGGGGCAGATACGCAGTATTTT. Translated, it gives CASNTEGADTQYF.

This chain connects TRBV4-2 to TRBJ2-5, with 9 bases fitting TRBD1. The J call may not be correct, given that the DNA end is closer to TRBJ2-7. The CDR3 is 17 residues long. Germline V gene data show CDR1 as LGHNA and CDR2 as YNFKEQ. The CDR3 bases are TGTGCCAGCAGCCCACAGGGGGCCACCAGGCGTCACTACGAGCAGTACTTC. Translated: CASSPQGATRRHYEQYF.

This clone was picked up one time. CDR3 amino acids: CASSYLYNEQFF. CDR3 coding DNA: TGTGCCAGCAGTTACCTCTACAATGAGCAGTTCTTC. V and J are TRBV6-6 and TRBJ2-1; D call uncertain. Germline loops: CDR1 MNHNY, CDR2 SVGAGI (reference sequence). This CDR3 region has 12 residues. The germline V and J ends were trimmed by 2 bases and 3 bases, with 2 bases remaining between them.

This chain uses TRBV9 with TRBJ2-1, with D possibly being TRBD2 (6 bases). The CDR3 contains 12 residues. Trimming cost V 0 bases and J 13 bases, with 11 bases left between them. Germline CDR1 and CDR2: SGDLS and YYNGEE. The CDR3 nucleotides are TGTGCCAGCAGCGTAGGCGGGGAGGAACAGTTCTTC. It yields the protein CASSVGGEEQFF.

The rearrangement links TRBV4-2 to TRBJ2-5; D is unclear. Looked up from germline, CDR1 is LGHNA and CDR2 is YNFKEQ. V dropped 0 bases and J dropped 7 bases, with 12 bases sitting between them. This CDR3 region has 14 residues. The CDR3 loop is CASSQEESFLTQYF. The DNA of the CDR3 is TGTGCCAGCAGCCAAGAGGAATCCTTTCTGACCCAGTACTTC.

The V and J genes are TRBV27 and TRBJ2-5; D is tentatively TRBD1 or TRBD2 (6 bases each). This CDR3 spans 13 amino acids. Deletions cut 3 bases from V and 7 bases from J, with 12 bases between. The germline CDR1 and CDR2 sequences are MNHEY and SMNVEV (reference sequence). The CDR3 region has the DNA TGTGCCAGCAGTTTCGGGGGCTCCGTGACCCAGTACTTC. It yields the protein CASSFGGSVTQYF.

CDR3 in amino acids: CASSERAITYEQYF. The DNA of the CDR3 is TGTGCCAGCAGTGAAAGGGCCATAACCTACGAGCAGTACTTC. The chain carries TRBV6-1 and TRBJ2-7; no firm D call. The V gene lost 2 bases and the J gene lost 2 bases, with 10 bases spanning the gap. The CDR3 contains 14 residues. Germline CDR1 MNHNS, CDR2 SASEGT.

This clone was observed a single time. The gene calls are TRBV28 and TRBJ2-7, with 7 positions matching TRBD2. The CDR3 has 17 amino acids. The V gene end was trimmed by 2 bases and the J gene end by 4 bases; junction bases not matched to a gene: 14. Germline V gene data show CDR1 as MDHEN and CDR2 as SYDVKM. The CDR3 nucleotides are TGTGCCAGCAGTTTACCTATGTCCAGCGGGATAAAGTACGAGCAGTACTTC. Translation gives CASSLPMSSGIKYEQYF.

V usage is TRBV25-1 and J usage is TRBJ1-1; D unclear. Trimming cost V 1 base and J 2 bases, with 8 bases left between them. The CDR3 runs to 14 residues. The V gene's germline CDR1 is MGHDK and CDR2 SYGVNS. CDR3 residues: CASSESSENTEAFF. CDR3 coding DNA: TGTGCCAGCAGTGAATCGTCAGAAAACACTGAAGCTTTCTTT.

The rearrangement uses TRBV19 and TRBJ1-5, with D perhaps matching TRBD1 (5 bases). CDR1 and CDR2 (germline): LNHDA, SQIVND (reference sequence). The ends were cut back, 3 bases at V and 1 base at J, with 10 bases in the middle. This CDR3 is built from 15 residues. The DNA for the CDR3 is TGTGCCAGTAGTATTAGCGGGGCGAGCAATCAGCCCCAGCATTTT. Residues: CASSISGASNQPQHF.

This sequence joins TRBV7-2 and TRBJ2-3, with D unresolved. Trimming removed 5 bases at V and 1 base at J, with 7 bases between. CDR3 length: 13 residues. In germline, CDR1 is SGHTA, CDR2 FQGNSA. The CDR3 reads CASSAYRTDTQYF. The CDR3 nucleotides read TGTGCCAGCAGCGCATACCGCACAGATACGCAGTATTTT.

The chain joins TRBV28 to TRBJ2-7; TRBD2 agrees at 11 bases. The CDR3 is 13 amino acids. CDR1 and CDR2 (germline): MDHEN, SYDVKM. The V segment lost 8 bases and the J segment 1 base; nucleotides outside the gene matches: 1. In DNA form, the CDR3 reads TGTGCCAGCGGGACTAGCGGATCCTACGAGCAGTACTTC. This gives the protein CASGTSGSYEQYF.

The DNA of the CDR3 is TGTGCCACCGGGACAGGGAAGAATGAAAAACTGTTTTTT. Its translation is CATGTGKNEKLFF. This chain links TRBV10-3 with TRBJ1-4, with 9 positions matching TRBD1. With 10 bases clipped from V and 5 bases from J, the junction kept 5 bases outside the gene matches. Germline CDR1 ENHRY, CDR2 SYGVKD. This CDR3 contains 13 residues.

V and J are TRBV18 and TRBJ2-3; tentatively, D is TRBD1 (6 bases). V shed 1 base and J shed 1 base, with 6 bases lying between them. Germline V gene lookup returns CDR1 KGHSH and CDR2 LQKENI. The CDR3 runs 14 residues. The CDR3 DNA reads TGTGCCAGCTCACCACAGGGGGGCACAGATACGCAGTATTTT. As protein: CASSPQGGTDTQYF.

J is TRBJ2-7 and V is TRBV11-2, with TRBD1 identical over 10 bases. The V gene's germline CDR1 is SGHAT and CDR2 FQNNGV. V lost 2 bases, J lost 2 bases, and 6 bases stayed unmatched. The CDR3 consists of 16 residues. This chain's CDR3 is CASSLIVGTGAYEQYF. The CDR3 DNA follows: TGTGCCAGCAGCTTAATCGTTGGGACAGGGGCCTACGAGCAGTACTTC. Looking up the rest from reference TRBV11-2 and TRBJ2-7 gives the full variable domain: EAGVAQSPRYKIIEKRQSVAFWCNPISGHATLYWYQQILGQGPKLLIQFQNNGVVDDSQLPKDRFSAERLKGVDSTLKIQPAKLEDSAVYLCASSLIVGTGAYEQYFGPGTRLTVT.

The rearrangement links TRBV5-5 to TRBJ1-4; the match to TRBD1 covers 8 bases. V gave up 7 bases and J gave up 8 bases; unmatched junction bases: 16. Germline-derived CDR1 and CDR2 are SGHKS and YYEKEE (reference sequence). The CDR3 has 16 residues. The DNA for the CDR3 is TGTGCCAGCGGAGACAAACCGGGACAGGCAAACGAAAAACTGTTTTTT. Its translation: CASGDKPGQANEKLFF.

The chain is built from TRBV28 and TRBJ2-7; 10 nucleotides agree with TRBD1. This CDR3 comprises 16 residues. Germline CDR1 is MDHEN and CDR2 is SYDVKM. J gave up 3 bases and V 6 bases, and 11 bases lay outside the gene matches. The CDR3 loop reads CASSLGTGATNYEQYF. CDR3 nucleotides: TGTGCCAGCAGCCTAGGGACAGGGGCAACAAACTACGAGCAGTACTTC.

The chain couples TRBV13 to TRBJ2-2, with 9 bases matching TRBD1. The ends lost 4 bases at V and 7 bases at J; junction bases unmatched: 4. CDR3 size: 14 residues. Germline CDR1 reads PRHDT; CDR2 reads FYEKMQ (reference sequence). In DNA, the CDR3 is TGTGCCAGCAGCTACAGGGGGCGGATCGGGGAGCTGTTTTTT. This translates into CASSYRGRIGELFF.

The chain carries TRBV29-1 and TRBJ1-4, with TRBD1 matching over 8 bases. The V gene end was trimmed by 5 bases and the J gene end by 2 bases; junction bases not matched to a gene: 7. The CDR3 consists of 15 residues. In germline, CDR1 is SQVTM, CDR2 ANQGSEA. CDR3 amino acids: CSVSFQGATNEKLFF. DNA for the CDR3: TGCAGCGTTTCATTCCAGGGGGCCACTAATGAAAAACTGTTTTTT.

J is TRBJ2-6 and V is TRBV7-9; possible D gene TRBD1, 6 bases. Trimming pared 3 bases from V and 4 bases from J, leaving 16 bases between. The CDR3 has 17 residues. CDR1 and CDR2 (germline): SEHNR, FQNEAQ (reference sequence). The CDR3 region has the DNA TGTGCCAGCAGCTTTAACAGGGCAACCGCGGGGGCCAACGTCCTGACTTTC. Amino acids: CASSFNRATAGANVLTF.

The genes are TRBV9 and TRBJ2-1; 7 bases fit TRBD2. Germline values: CDR1 SGDLS, CDR2 YYNGEE. The CDR3 is 15 residues long. J gave up 6 bases and V 3 bases, and 9 bases lay outside the gene matches. CDR3 DNA: TGTGCCAGCAGCGCCCCCGGGACTACAACCAATGAGCAGTTCTTC. It is translated as CASSAPGTTTNEQFF.

The V call is TRBV5-1, the J call TRBJ1-2; D unresolved. CDR1 SGHRS and CDR2 YFSETQ come from the germline V gene. The CDR3 has 13 amino acids. The V gene lost 2 bases and the J gene lost 1 base, with 6 bases spanning the gap. CDR3 sequence: CASSLGNNYGYTF. In DNA, the CDR3 is TGCGCCAGCAGCTTAGGGAATAACTATGGCTACACCTTC. Full variable domain (remainder filled in from reference TRBV5-1 and TRBJ1-2): KAGVTQTPRYLIKTRGQQVTLSCSPISGHRSVSWYQQTPGQGLQFLFEYFSETQRNKGNFPGRFSGRQFSNSRSEMNVSTLELGDSALYLCASSLGNNYGYTFGSGTRLTVV.